These 14 T cell receptor beta chains originate from one sample sequenced in a study of blood T cell repertoires in COVID-19. Using immunoSEQ multiplex PCR, the repertoire was profiled, and TCRdb retains in-frame clones only, with some absent. The sample has fewer than 350,000 clones, about nine tenths seen once. The material sequenced was peripheral blood. The receptors were gathered from a woman aged 25 to 39 with COVID-19, enrolled during active disease.

The chain is built from TRBV7-8 and TRBJ1-2, with D tentatively TRBD1 (6 bases). The CDR3 consists of 17 residues. Germline V gives CDR1 SGHVS, CDR2 FQNEAQ. V lost 5 bases and J lost 2, with 21 bases in between. CDR3 coding DNA: TGTGCCAGCAGCCCCGCGTTATATCTCAGGGGAAACTATGGCTACACCTTC. Encoded protein: CASSPALYLRGNYGYTF.

The J gene is TRBJ2-7, the V gene TRBV7-8; TRBD2 aligns across 7 bases. The germline V gene has CDR1 SGHVS and CDR2 FQNEAQ. The trim removed 3 bases at V and 1 base at J, leaving 0 bases unmatched. This CDR3 spans 13 amino acids. CDR3 amino acids: CASSLGLSYEQYF. CDR3 DNA sequence: TGTGCCAGCAGCTTGGGACTATCCTACGAGCAGTACTTC.

In DNA form, the CDR3 reads TGTGCCAGCTCACCAGGACAGAGCAATCAGCCCCAGCATTTT. Protein: CASSPGQSNQPQHF. The V call is TRBV18, the J call TRBJ1-5, with a weak D call TRBD1 (6 bases). Per the germline V gene, CDR1 is KGHSH and CDR2 is LQKENI. V shed 2 bases and J shed 1 base, with 6 bases lying between them. This CDR3 comprises 14 residues.

V usage is TRBV6-4 and J usage is TRBJ1-6; D is uncertain. CDR1 is MRHNA, CDR2 SNTAGT, per germline. V was pared by 2 bases and J by 5 bases, with 4 bases between. The length of the CDR3 is 13 residues. This CDR3 is CASSDGNNSPLHF. CDR3 nucleotide sequence: TGTGCCAGCAGTGACGGCAATAATTCACCCCTCCACTTT.

V gene TRBV29-1 combines with J gene TRBJ2-3; D is possibly TRBD1 (6 bases). The ends were cut back, 0 bases at V and 4 bases at J, with 20 bases in the middle. This CDR3 contains 17 residues. In germline, CDR1 is SQVTM, CDR2 ANQGSEA. The CDR3 is CSVEDWVRGSGADTQYF. CDR3 in DNA: TGCAGCGTTGAAGATTGGGTAAGGGGGTCCGGGGCAGATACGCAGTATTTT.

The chain employs TRBV7-9 and TRBJ1-2; TRBD1 matches at 12 bases. With 5 bases clipped from V and 4 bases from J, the junction kept 5 bases outside the gene matches. The germline V gene has CDR1 SEHNR and CDR2 FQNEAQ (reference sequence). The CDR3 contains 15 residues. The CDR3 nucleotides are TGTGCCAGCAGCGCGGGACAGGGGGCTTTCTATGGCTACACCTTC. Translation gives CASSAGQGAFYGYTF.

The gene calls are TRBV27 and TRBJ2-6; D gene ambiguous. Trimming took 3 bases from V and 4 from J, leaving 16 bases between them. Germline CDR1 MNHEY, CDR2 SMNVEV (reference sequence). CDR3 length equals 17 residues. CDR3 sequence: CASSLQALIGGANVLTF. In nucleotides, the CDR3 is TGTGCCAGCAGTTTGCAGGCCTTAATTGGCGGGGCCAACGTCCTGACTTTC.

V gene TRBV5-1 combines with J gene TRBJ2-5; 11 positions match TRBD2. V lost 0 bases and J lost 1; bases outside the gene matches: 2. This CDR3 comprises 16 residues. Germline CDR1 and CDR2: SGHRS and YFSETQ. The DNA for the CDR3 is TGCGCCAGCAGCTTGGTGCTAGCGGGGGGCCAAGAGACCCAGTACTTC. Protein product: CASSLVLAGGQETQYF.

The rearrangement links TRBV18 to TRBJ1-2, with 9 bases identical to TRBD1. Germline-derived CDR1 and CDR2 are KGHSH and LQKENI. The J segment lost 6 bases and the V segment lost 5 bases, leaving 10 bases of the junction unmatched. The CDR3 is 15 amino acids. For the CDR3, the DNA is TGTGCCAGCTCAGTTACAGGGGGCCATATGGATGGCTACACCTTC. Translation gives CASSVTGGHMDGYTF.

The rearrangement joins TRBV27 to TRBJ2-3; 12 bases are a match to TRBD1. CDR3 length: 17 amino acids. With 4 bases clipped from V and 5 bases from J, the junction kept 10 bases outside the gene matches. Germline-derived CDR1 and CDR2 are MNHEY and SMNVEV (reference sequence). The DNA for the CDR3 is TGTGCCAGCAGTTCCCGTGGGACAGGGGGCATGGAAGATACGCAGTATTTT. Its translation is CASSSRGTGGMEDTQYF.

The chain combines TRBV7-9 with TRBJ2-3, with 9 nucleotides matching TRBD1. Unmatched junction bases numbered 9, after V lost 7 bases and J lost 7 bases. This CDR3 comprises 14 residues. CDR1 SEHNR and CDR2 FQNEAQ come from the germline V gene (reference sequence). The CDR3 region is CASTTDRGINTQYF. CDR3 bases: TGTGCCAGCACCACGGACAGGGGAATAAATACGCAGTATTTT.

This chain connects TRBV10-3 to TRBJ1-1; 10 nucleotides line up with TRBD1. Germline V gene data show CDR1 as ENHRY and CDR2 as SYGVKD. V dropped 5 bases and J dropped 3; count of bases not matched to a gene: 6. The CDR3 consists of 15 residues. The CDR3 sequence: CAISTRDRGDTEAFF. The DNA for the CDR3 is TGTGCCATCAGTACACGGGACAGGGGAGACACTGAAGCTTTCTTT.

The chain uses TRBV25-1 and TRBJ2-2; D unclear. CDR1 MGHDK and CDR2 SYGVNS come from the germline V gene. Trimming cost V 5 bases and J 6 bases, with 10 bases left between them. The length of the CDR3 is 13 residues. Here the CDR3 reads CASSHLSAGELFF. CDR3 coding DNA: TGTGCCAGCAGTCATCTAAGTGCCGGGGAGCTGTTTTTT.

This chain connects TRBV5-6 to TRBJ2-5; D possibly corresponds to TRBD2 (6 bases). The CDR3 has 13 amino acids. The germline CDR1 and CDR2 sequences are SGHDT and YYEEEE. V dropped 2 bases and J dropped 5 bases, with 10 bases sitting between them. In nucleotides, the CDR3 is TGTGCCAGCAGCTTTATGCTAGCGGAGACCCAGTACTTC. Translating it yields CASSFMLAETQYF.